The 9 T cell receptor beta chains reported below all come from one sample, sequenced in a study of blood T cell repertoires in COVID-19. TCRdb's copy holds only in-frame clones and misses some; the assay was immunoSEQ multiplex PCR. The table records around 250,000 clones, 90% to 95% of them present only once. Sequences were obtained from PBMCs or T cells enriched from blood (not recorded which). These receptors originate from a human donor in a cohort exposed to, infected with or recovered from COVID-19 (not recorded which). The donor label of this sample is uncertain.

The V call is TRBV5-6, the J call TRBJ2-7; 7 nucleotides align to TRBD1. The V and J ends lost 7 bases and 4 bases, in that order; junction bases with no gene match: 14. CDR1 and CDR2 from the germline V gene are SGHDT and YYEEEE. The CDR3 has 15 residues. This chain's CDR3 is CASFSRDRRSYEQYF. The CDR3 DNA follows: TGTGCCAGCTTTAGCAGGGACAGAAGATCTTACGAGCAGTACTTC. Full variable domain (outside the CDR3, taken from reference TRBV5-6 and TRBJ2-7): DAGVTQSPTHLIKTRGQQVTLRCSPKSGHDTVSWYQQALGQGPQFIFQYYEEEERQRGNFPDRFSGHQFPNYSSELNVNALLLGDSALYLCASFSRDRRSYEQYFGPGTRLTVT.

The gene calls are TRBV6-5 and TRBJ1-4; 7 bases match TRBD1. CDR3 size: 15 residues. Trimming at V came to 6 bases and at J to 4 bases, leaving 8 bases not matched to a gene. CDR1 MNHEY and CDR2 SVGAGI come from the germline V gene. The CDR3 coding sequence is TGTGCCAGCAGCCCCCCGGGACAGTTTAATGAAAAACTGTTTTTT. This sequence encodes CASSPPGQFNEKLFF.

The chain carries TRBV5-5 and TRBJ1-1; D is unresolved. Trimming cost V 3 bases and J 6 bases, with 15 bases left between them. The CDR3 runs to 14 residues. Germline CDR1 and CDR2: SGHKS and YYEKEE (reference sequence). DNA of the CDR3: TGTGCCAGCAGCTCTCCTACTAGGCTGGCTGAAGCTTTCTTT. Protein sequence: CASSSPTRLAEAFF.

The chain employs TRBV5-6 and TRBJ2-1; D might be TRBD2 (5 bases). Germline CDR1 reads SGHDT; CDR2 reads YYEEEE. CDR3 size: 11 residues. V was pared by 4 bases and J by 8 bases, with 7 bases between. The CDR3, as DNA: TGTGCCAGCAGCGGAGGCGATGAGCAGTTCTTC. Translation gives CASSGGDEQFF. Together with reference TRBV5-6 and TRBJ2-1, the CDR3 gives the full variable domain: DAGVTQSPTHLIKTRGQQVTLRCSPKSGHDTVSWYQQALGQGPQFIFQYYEEEERQRGNFPDRFSGHQFPNYSSELNVNALLLGDSALYLCASSGGDEQFFGPGTRLTVL.

A word on this clone: Other DNA sequences from this sample encode an identical CDR3 as well. This chain joins TRBV2 and TRBJ2-7; D gene ambiguous. Looked up from germline, CDR1 is SNHLY and CDR2 is FYNNEI. The CDR3 runs 10 residues. V was cut by 8 bases and J by 3 bases, with 5 bases left in between. The CDR3 DNA reads TGTGCCAGCGGCCACTACGAGCAGTACTTC. Translating it yields CASGHYEQYF.

This sequence joins TRBV7-3 and TRBJ1-2, with 9 positions matching TRBD1. V lost 4 bases to trimming and J lost 9 bases; unmatched junction nucleotides: 12. CDR1 is SGHTA and CDR2 is FQGTGA in the germline V gene. The CDR3 has 15 residues. CDR3 sequence (DNA): TGTGCCAGCAGCTCCGTCGCGGGACAGGGAGTTCGCTACACCTTC. Its protein product is CASSSVAGQGVRYTF. The whole variable domain, remainder taken from reference TRBV7-3 and TRBJ1-2, is GAGVSQTPSNKVTEKGKYVELRCDPISGHTALYWYRQSLGQGPEFLIYFQGTGAADDSGLPNDRFFAVRPEGSVSTLKIQRTERGDSAVYLCASSSVAGQGVRYTFGSGTRLTVV.

The chain's CDR3 is CSASGAGVDKSNQPQHF. In DNA, the CDR3 is TGCAGTGCTAGTGGGGCAGGGGTAGATAAGAGCAATCAGCCCCAGCATTTT. V gene TRBV20-1 combines with J gene TRBJ1-5, with D perhaps TRBD1 (6 bases). Germline assignment: CDR1 DFQATT and CDR2 SNEGSKA (reference sequence). Deletions cut 3 bases from V and 1 base from J, with 19 bases between. The CDR3 covers 17 residues.

This chain uses TRBV2 with TRBJ2-3, with 11 bases that match TRBD2. Germline V gene sequence: CDR1 SNHLY, CDR2 FYNNEI. The CDR3 extends over 17 amino acids. The trim removed 4 bases at V and 2 bases at J, leaving 8 bases unmatched. CDR3 protein: CASSGPLLAGVTDTQYF. The DNA for the CDR3 is TGTGCCAGCAGTGGCCCTCTACTAGCGGGGGTCACAGATACGCAGTATTTT. Complete variable domain (other parts from reference TRBV2 and TRBJ2-3): EPEVTQTPSHQVTQMGQEVILRCVPISNHLYFYWYRQILGQKVEFLVSFYNNEISEKSEIFDDQFSVERPDGSNFTLKIRSTKLEDSAMYFCASSGPLLAGVTDTQYFGPGTRLTVL.

This clone was detected a few times. The chain recombines TRBV10-3 with TRBJ1-1, with 9 bases fitting TRBD1. This CDR3 is built from 16 residues. V trimming: 0 bases; J trimming: 4 bases; junction bases outside the gene matches: 6. Germline V gene lookup returns CDR1 ENHRY and CDR2 SYGVKD. DNA for the CDR3: TGTGCCATCAGTGAGTCTGGGACAGGGTTGGGCACTGAAGCTTTCTTT. This encodes CAISESGTGLGTEAFF.